This TCR beta chain was identified in a study of T cell responses to AZD1222 COVID-19 vaccine. Findings of the study overall: Spike-specific TCR depth and breadth grew after two AZD1222 doses.

A note on this clone: The antigen is undetermined.

Libraries were prepared by immunoSEQ multiplex PCR; TCRdb keeps only in-frame clonotypes and omits some of them. The sample shows 150,000 to 200,000 clones, approximately 92% of them seen only once. This sample comprised peripheral blood, obtained on day 0 of AZD1222 vaccination. The clonotype was recovered from an adult in good health.

CDR3 sequence reads: CASNLRVRGYTF. In DNA, the CDR3 is TGTGCCAGCAACCTCAGGGTCCGCGGCTACACCTTC. The genes are TRBV2 and TRBJ1-2, with D tentatively TRBD1 (5 bases). Germline V lookup: CDR1 SNHLY, CDR2 FYNNEI. This CDR3 is 12 amino acids long. V lost 7 bases and J lost 8, with 14 bases in between. Full variable domain (remainder filled in from reference TRBV2 and TRBJ1-2): EPEVTQTPSHQVTQMGQEVILRCVPISNHLYFYWYRQILGQKVEFLVSFYNNEISEKSEIFDDQFSVERPDGSNFTLKIRSTKLEDSAMYFCASNLRVRGYTFGSGTRLTVV.